These T cell receptor beta chains were read from a single sample in a study of shared clonotypes between healthy human individuals. Generated by immunoSEQ multiplex PCR, the TCRdb table keeps only in-frame clones and is missing some. Among some 2 million clones listed, about 95% were seen once. The sample was naive CD8+ T cells sorted from blood. The receptor source for this set is a man between 18 and 29 years old in good health. Both conserved end residues are part of each CDR3. A D gene is named only where the DNA matches it firmly. Size is stated for part of the rows, as once, few or many counts, or as a class when the clone is expanded.

TRBV19	NA	16	TRBJ1-2	NA	CASSRGQSGPAGGYTF	TGTGCCAGTAGTAGAGGACAATCGGGACCTGCCGGGGGCTACACCTTC
TRBV6-5	NA	14	TRBJ2-7	NA	CASTPGVSSYEQYF	TGTGCCAGCACCCCGGGGGTTAGCTCCTACGAGCAGTACTTC
TRBV4-1	NA	15	TRBJ2-7	NA	CASSQEVTNLYEQYF	TGCGCCAGCAGCCAAGAAGTGACCAATCTCTACGAGCAGTACTTC
TRBV27	NA	14	TRBJ1-4	NA	CASSPLVGPEKLFF	TGTGCCAGCAGTCCCTTAGTAGGGCCTGAAAAACTGTTTTTT
TRBV27	TRBD2	15	TRBJ2-3	NA	CVVLPASGLPRTQYF	TGTGTCGTCCTGCCGGCTAGCGGCCTCCCCAGGACGCAGTATTTT
TRBV30	NA	14	TRBJ2-4	NA	CAVLKGLAKNIQYF	TGTGCTGTTCTAAAAGGTCTCGCCAAAAACATTCAGTACTTC
TRBV7-6	NA	12	TRBJ1-1	once	CASSPLNTEAFF	TGTGCCAGCAGCCCACTGAACACTGAAGCTTTCTTT
TRBV25-1	NA	10	TRBJ2-7	NA	CASYSSEQYF	TGTGCCAGCTATTCCAGCGAGCAGTACTTC
TRBV5-1	NA	14	TRBJ2-7	NA	CASSLGQGRPEQYF	TGCGCCAGCAGCTTGGGGCAGGGCCGTCCAGAGCAGTACTTC
TRBV27	NA	17	TRBJ1-4	NA	CASSPTGYLTTNEKLFF	TGTGCCAGCAGTCCAACAGGGTACCTCACAACTAATGAAAAACTGTTTTTT
TRBV9	NA	17	TRBJ1-6	NA	CASSVAPEGTPRGPLHF	TGTGCCAGCAGCGTAGCCCCCGAAGGGACGCCCCGCGGACCCCTCCACTTT
TRBV30	NA	13	TRBJ1-1	NA	CAWTYTGDTEAFF	TGTGCCTGGACCTACACCGGGGACACTGAAGCTTTCTTT
TRBV9	TRBD1	16	TRBJ1-2	NA	CASSSTGTATNYGYTF	TGTGCCAGCAGCTCAACAGGGACAGCAACTAACTATGGCTACACCTTC
TRBV6-6	NA	15	TRBJ1-2	NA	CASSYSGESNYGYTF	TGTGCCAGCAGTTACTCAGGGGAGTCTAACTATGGCTACACCTTC
TRBV28	TRBD2	17	TRBJ2-1	NA	CASSLTLTGLAGAKQFF	TGTGCCAGCAGTTTGACCCTGACGGGATTAGCGGGCGCTAAGCAGTTCTTC
TRBV5-6	TRBD2	16	TRBJ2-7	NA	CASSSRLAGEPYEQYF	TGTGCCAGCAGCTCTAGACTAGCGGGAGAACCCTACGAGCAGTACTTC
TRBV29-1	TRBD1	11	TRBJ2-7	NA	CSVQQGYEQYF	TGCAGCGTTCAACAGGGGTACGAGCAGTACTTC
TRBV5-6	NA	13	TRBJ2-1	NA	CASSLSTYNEQFF	TGTGCCAGCAGCTTGAGCACCTACAATGAGCAGTTCTTC
TRBV5-8	TRBD2	16	TRBJ2-3	NA	CASSFGTSGLTDTQYF	TGTGCCAGCAGCTTCGGGACTAGCGGCCTCACAGATACGCAGTATTTT
TRBV6-5	NA	14	TRBJ1-2	NA	CASSPWDTSGGYTF	TGTGCCAGCAGTCCATGGGACACCTCGGGAGGCTACACCTTC
TRBV20-1	NA	11	TRBJ2-1	NA	CSASRVNEQFF	TGCAGTGCGTCCAGGGTCAATGAGCAGTTCTTC
TRBV9	NA	16	TRBJ2-3	NA	CASSVNRRDMRDTQYF	TGTGCCAGCAGCGTTAACAGGAGGGATATGAGGGATACGCAGTATTTT
TRBV21-1	NA	18	TRBJ1-6	NA	CASSKCKGGGRRLSPLHF	TGTGCCAGCAGCAAATGTAAGGGAGGGGGACGGCGCTTATCACCCCTCCACTTT
TRBV5-1	NA	16	TRBJ2-3	once	CASSLDTTYGTDTQYF	TGCGCCAGCAGCTTAGACACCACTTATGGGACAGATACGCAGTATTTT
TRBV12-2	NA	14	TRBJ2-7	NA	CAAPGPPSSYEQYF	TGTGCAGCGCCGGGGCCTCCGAGCTCCTACGAGCAGTACTTC
TRBV10-2	TRBD2	13	TRBJ2-7	once	CASSEGGVDEQYF	TGCGCCAGCAGTGAGGGGGGGGTGGACGAGCAGTACTTC
TRBV27	NA	14	TRBJ1-5	NA	CASRLTGDNQPQHF	TGTGCCAGCAGACTTACAGGTGACAATCAGCCCCAGCATTTT
TRBV9	TRBD2	14	TRBJ2-5	NA	CASSEQGGKETQYF	TGTGCCAGCAGCGAGCAGGGAGGGAAAGAGACCCAGTACTTC
TRBV7-9	NA	12	TRBJ1-2	NA	CASRGENYGYTF	TGTGCCAGCCGGGGAGAGAACTATGGCTACACCTTC
TRBV10-2	TRBD2	12	TRBJ2-4	NA	CATSSGTRIQYF	TGCGCCACATCTTCCGGGACTAGGATCCAGTACTTC
TRBV19	TRBD2	15	TRBJ2-7	NA	CASSIDLAGSYEQYF	TGTGCCAGTAGTATAGATCTAGCGGGGAGCTACGAGCAGTACTTC
TRBV7-6	TRBD1	16	TRBJ2-5	NA	CASSLTWTGSRETQYF	TGTGCCAGCAGCTTAACTTGGACAGGGTCGCGGGAGACCCAGTACTTC
TRBV7-9	NA	15	TRBJ2-2	NA	CASSVLSGRTGELFF	TGTGCCAGCAGCGTCCTAAGCGGGCGCACCGGGGAGCTGTTTTTT
TRBV5-4	TRBD1	15	TRBJ1-2	NA	CASSYPGQFFYGYTF	TGTGCCAGCAGCTACCCGGGACAGTTTTTCTATGGCTACACCTTC
TRBV4-1	NA	15	TRBJ2-1	once	CASSLERASYNEQFF	TGCGCCAGCAGCCTCGAGCGGGCCTCCTACAATGAGCAGTTCTTC
TRBV5-6	TRBD2	15	TRBJ2-7	NA	CASSSGTSGAYEQYF	TGTGCCAGCAGCTCCGGGACTAGCGGAGCCTACGAGCAGTACTTC
TRBV10-1	NA	15	TRBJ2-3	NA	CASSDSPASTDTQYF	TGCGCCAGCAGTGACTCCCCCGCTAGCACAGATACGCAGTATTTT